The table lists the clone carrying this T cell receptor (beta chain) with a few counts. Each CDR3 protein gets one entry after TCRdb re-called the 5' RACE reads with MiXCR. The sample carries roughly 68,000 distinct CDR3 sequences, approximately 15% recorded once. CDR1 is DFQATT and CDR2 is SNEGSKA in the germline V gene (reference sequence). The CDR3 has 12 residues. Trimming cost V 7 bases and J 1 base, with 10 bases left between them. This sample was taken from a study of T-cell memory formation after mild COVID-19. At the level of the study: TCR clusters showed largely donor specificity.

The sample comprised PBMCs or a T cell subset sorted from them (not recorded which). The V call is TRBV20-1, the J call TRBJ2-5, with D possibly matching TRBD2 (6 bases). This receptor was identified in an adult woman who had mild COVID-19 (a few samples of this study predate the infection). Cell type and time point are not known. CDR3 coding DNA: TGCAGTGTCTCGACTAGCCAAGAGACCCAGTACTTC. This codes for CSVSTSQETQYF.